This TCR beta chain was sequenced for a study of blood T cell repertoires in COVID-19. Data came from immunoSEQ multiplex PCR; TCRdb stores just in-frame clones and leaves some out. The table records approximately 150,000 clones, around 90% of them present only once. The sample comprised peripheral blood. This TCR was recovered from a human donor in a cohort sampled during active COVID-19.

Written as DNA, the CDR3 is TGTGCCAGCAGCTTAATGTCAGGGGGCGATTCACCCCTCCACTTT. Protein sequence: CASSLMSGGDSPLHF. The rearrangement links TRBV11-2 to TRBJ1-6; the match to TRBD1 covers 8 bases. Germline assignment: CDR1 SGHAT and CDR2 FQNNGV. V gave up 2 bases and J gave up 8 bases; unmatched junction bases: 5. This CDR3 is 15 amino acids long.